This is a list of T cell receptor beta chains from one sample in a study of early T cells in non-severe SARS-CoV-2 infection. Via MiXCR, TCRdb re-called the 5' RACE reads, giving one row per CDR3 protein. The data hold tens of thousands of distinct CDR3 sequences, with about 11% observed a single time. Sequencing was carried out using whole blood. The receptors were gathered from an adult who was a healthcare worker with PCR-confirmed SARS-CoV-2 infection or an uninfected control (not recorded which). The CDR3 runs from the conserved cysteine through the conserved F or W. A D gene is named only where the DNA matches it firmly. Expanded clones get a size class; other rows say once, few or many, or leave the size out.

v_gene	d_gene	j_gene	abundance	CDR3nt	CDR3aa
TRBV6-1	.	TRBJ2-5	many	TGTGCCAGCAGAATCACCAACACAGCTGGGGAGACCCAGTACTTC	CASRITNTAGETQYF
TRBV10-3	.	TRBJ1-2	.	TGTGCCATCAGTGAGGAAAGCCGGGATCATGGCTACACCTTC	CAISEESRDHGYTF
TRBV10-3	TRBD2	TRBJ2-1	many	TGTGCCGTACTAGCGGGAAAGTCCTACAATGAGCAGTTCTTC	CAVLAGKSYNEQFF
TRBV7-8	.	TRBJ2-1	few	TGTGCCAGCAGCTTAGTGTATACGAGGTTCGCATCCGGTAACAATGAGCAGTTCTTC	CASSLVYTRFASGNNEQFF
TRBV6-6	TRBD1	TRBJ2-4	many	TGTGCCAGCAGCAACCGCCGGGACAGAGAGTACTTC	CASSNRRDREYF
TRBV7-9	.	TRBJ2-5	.	TGTGCCAGCAGCATTCAACGCGCAGGGGCAGGCGGAGAGACCCAGTACTTC	CASSIQRAGAGGETQYF
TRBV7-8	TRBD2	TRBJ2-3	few	TGTGCCAGCAGCCGCGTTAGACTAGCTAGCACAGATACGCAGTATTTT	CASSRVRLASTDTQYF
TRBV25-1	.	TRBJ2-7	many	TGTGCCAGCAGTTCTGGGGCTTACTACGAGCAGTACTTC	CASSSGAYYEQYF
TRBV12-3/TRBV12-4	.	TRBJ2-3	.	TGTGCCAGCAGTCAAAAGCTCCTAGGGGGAGCGGAGTATTTT	CASSQKLLGGAEYF
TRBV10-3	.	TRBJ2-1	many	TGTGCCATCAGTGAGTCGTATGGCGGCAACAATGAGCAGTTCTTC	CAISESYGGNNEQFF
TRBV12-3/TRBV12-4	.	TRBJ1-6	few	TGTGCCAGCAGTCTACGGGGAGATTCACCCCTCCACTTT	CASSLRGDSPLHF
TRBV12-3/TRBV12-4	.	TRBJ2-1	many	TGTGCCAGCAGGTTCTTGGGGTCCTACAATGAGCAGTTCTTC	CASRFLGSYNEQFF
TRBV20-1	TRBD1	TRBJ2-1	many	TGCAGTGCCGGGACAGGGGAGGTAGAGCAGTTCTTC	CSAGTGEVEQFF
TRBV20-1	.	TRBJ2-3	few	TGCAGTGCTACGACAGATAGGGCAGATACGCAGTATTTT	CSATTDRADTQYF
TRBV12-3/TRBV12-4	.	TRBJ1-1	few	TGTGCCAGCAGTTTAGCTCCCTCTGAAGCTTTCTTT	CASSLAPSEAFF
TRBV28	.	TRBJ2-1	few	TGTGCCAGCAGTCTCCTCCATGAGCAGTTCTTC	CASSLLHEQFF
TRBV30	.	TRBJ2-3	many	TGTGCCTGGAGTAAGGGACGATTACCTTTCACAGATACGCAGTATTTT	CAWSKGRLPFTDTQYF
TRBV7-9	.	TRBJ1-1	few	TGTGCCAGCACCAGACAAGGGCAGAACACTGAAGCTTTCTTT	CASTRQGQNTEAFF
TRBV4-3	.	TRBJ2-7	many	TGCGCCAGCAGCCAAGAATATGGCCCTCGTGCCGAGCAGTACTTC	CASSQEYGPRAEQYF
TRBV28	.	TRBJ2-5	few	TGTGCCAGCAATCTCTTAGGGCTAAAGGAGACCCAGTACTTC	CASNLLGLKETQYF
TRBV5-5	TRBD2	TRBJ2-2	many	TGTGCCAGTGCGGGGACTAGCGGACGCACCGGGGAGCTGTTTTTT	CASAGTSGRTGELFF
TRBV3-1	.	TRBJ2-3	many	TGTGCCAGCAGCCAAGACCGCGAGCGGTTCACAGATACGCAGTATTTT	CASSQDRERFTDTQYF
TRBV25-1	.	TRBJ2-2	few	TGTGCCAGCAGTGAATTAACCGGGTTGGGGGAGCTGTTTTTT	CASSELTGLGELFF
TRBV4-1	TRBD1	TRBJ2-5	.	TGCGCCAGCAGCCAGGGGCTGACAGGGGGGAAAGAGACCCAGTACTTC	CASSQGLTGGKETQYF
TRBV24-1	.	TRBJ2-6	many	TGTGCCACCAGTGATTCGGTCGCCGGGGCCAACGTCCTGACTTTC	CATSDSVAGANVLTF
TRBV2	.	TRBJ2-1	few	TGTGCCAGCAGTGATAGCGCGGTTGCCTACAATGAGCAGTTCTTC	CASSDSAVAYNEQFF
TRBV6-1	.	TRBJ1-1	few	TGTGCCAGCAGCCTCCAGGGGAACACTGAAGCTTTCTTT	CASSLQGNTEAFF
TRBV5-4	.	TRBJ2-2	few	TGTGCCATCCTCCGGGACCAGAACACCGGGGAGCTGTTTTTT	CAILRDQNTGELFF
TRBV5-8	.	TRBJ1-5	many	TGTGCCAGCAGCTTCAGGGAAGATCAGCCCCAGCATTTT	CASSFREDQPQHF
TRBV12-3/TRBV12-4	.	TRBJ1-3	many	TGTGCCAGCAGTTTATTTACTGGAAACACCATATATTTT	CASSLFTGNTIYF
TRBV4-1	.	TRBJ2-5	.	TGCGCCAGCAGCCAAAGAGCGGGTTTGGAGACCCAGTACTTC	CASSQRAGLETQYF
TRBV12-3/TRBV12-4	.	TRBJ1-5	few	TGTGCCAGCAGTTTTCGGGGCGGCAATCAGCCCCAGCATTTT	CASSFRGGNQPQHF
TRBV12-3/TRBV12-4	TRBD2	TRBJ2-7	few	TGTGCCAGCGGGGGGGACCCCTACGAGCAGTACTTC	CASGGDPYEQYF
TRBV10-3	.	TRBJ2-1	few	TGTGCCATCAGTAAAGTAGCGAACAATGAGCAGTTCTTC	CAISKVANNEQFF
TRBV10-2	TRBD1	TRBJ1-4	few	TGCGCCAGTAAAGACAGGGCAGATGAAAAACTGTTTTTT	CASKDRADEKLFF
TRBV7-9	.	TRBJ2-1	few	TGTGCCCTTTCCGGCGGAACCACCTACAATGAGCAGTTCTTC	CALSGGTTYNEQFF
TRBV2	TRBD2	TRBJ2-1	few	TGTGCCAGCGAGCGGGAGCACTACAATGAGCAGTTCTTC	CASEREHYNEQFF
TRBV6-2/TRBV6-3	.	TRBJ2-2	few	TGTGCCAGCAGTTTCGGGGTAGGGGAGCTGTTTTTT	CASSFGVGELFF
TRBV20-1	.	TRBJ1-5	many	TGCAGTGCTAGAGGCACAGAAAATCAGCCCCAGCATTTT	CSARGTENQPQHF
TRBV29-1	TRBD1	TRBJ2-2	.	TGCAGCGTCACAGGGGACCTGAACACCGGGGAGCTGTTTTTT	CSVTGDLNTGELFF
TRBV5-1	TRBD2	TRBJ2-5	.	TGCGCCAGCAGCTTGGCGAGGACTAGCAGAGAGACCCAGTACTTC	CASSLARTSRETQYF
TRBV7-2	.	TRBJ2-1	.	TGTGCCAGCAGCTTAGGGGCTGAGGATGAGCAGTTCTTC	CASSLGAEDEQFF
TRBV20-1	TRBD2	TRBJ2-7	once	TGCAGTGTTACGAGCGGGAGTATGTCCTACGAGCAGTACTTC	CSVTSGSMSYEQYF
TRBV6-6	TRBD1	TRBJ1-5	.	TGTGCCAGCAGAGGGACAGAATATAGCAATCAGCCCCAGCATTTT	CASRGTEYSNQPQHF
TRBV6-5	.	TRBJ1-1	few	TGTGCCAGCAGCCCACCGGGAAGGGGCACTGAAGCTTTCTTT	CASSPPGRGTEAFF
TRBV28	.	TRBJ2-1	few	TGTGCCAGCAATTGGGGGGGGCGGCAGTTCTTC	CASNWGGRQFF
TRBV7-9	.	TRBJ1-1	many	TGTGCCAGCAGCTTAGTTCTGAACACTGAAGCTTTCTTT	CASSLVLNTEAFF
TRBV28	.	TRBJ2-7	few	TGTGCCAGCAGGTTACAATCGGGGGCGATCGAGCAGTACTTC	CASRLQSGAIEQYF
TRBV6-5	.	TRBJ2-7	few	TGTGCCAGCACCAGTAGCGTAGACGAGCAGTACTTC	CASTSSVDEQYF